The clone carrying this TCR beta chain was detected a few times. Its antigen remains unknown. This sample was included in a study of shared clonotypes between healthy human individuals. Findings of the study overall: Rarefaction demonstrated incomplete sorted-subset sequencing despite large depth. Clonotype sharing across donors was expected to vary with sequencing depth.

Clones were read by immunoSEQ multiplex PCR, and TCRdb kept only the in-frame ones, dropping some. The table has a few million clones, over 85% seen once; the top ten hold under 0.15%. With 9 bases clipped from V and 1 base from J, the junction kept 2 bases outside the gene matches. The CDR3 loop spans 12 amino acids. Germline V lookup: CDR1 SNHLY, CDR2 FYNNEI. The sample comprised naive CD4+ T cells sorted from blood. The sample's subset: CD45RA+ positively selected. This rearrangement joins TRBV2 to TRBJ1-1, with 7 bases that match TRBD1. This sequence was found in a man between 18 and 29 years old in good health. The CDR3 DNA sequence: TGTGCCAGAAGGACAGGGAACACTGAAGCTTTCTTT. It translates to CARRTGNTEAFF. Full variable domain (rest looked up from reference TRBV2 and TRBJ1-1): EPEVTQTPSHQVTQMGQEVILRCVPISNHLYFYWYRQILGQKVEFLVSFYNNEISEKSEIFDDQFSVERPDGSNFTLKIRSTKLEDSAMYFCARRTGNTEAFFGQGTRLTVV.